The 25 T cell receptor beta chains presented below share a single source sample, sequenced in a study of identical twins. One entry per CDR3 protein, called by TCRdb with MiXCR from the 5' RACE reads. There are 1.5 million to 2 million distinct CDR3 sequences in the sample; around a third occur only once, and over 0.25% lies in the top ten. Sequencing was done on a sample of cord blood. The receptors stem from a newborn girl in good health.

This clonotype turned up a few times. The CDR3 reads CASSYSLAGGRGEQFF. In DNA, the CDR3 is TGTGCCAGCAGTTACTCGCTAGCGGGAGGGCGGGGTGAGCAGTTCTTC. The chain employs TRBV6-6 and TRBJ2-1, with 12 bases lining up with TRBD2. The CDR3 spans 16 residues. V dropped 0 bases and J dropped 9; count of bases not matched to a gene: 6. From germline, CDR1 is MNHNY and CDR2 SVGAGI (reference sequence).

Comments on this clonotype: One base away lies a much larger clone, so this may be a sequencing read error. The chain has TRBV6-5 and TRBJ2-3; the match to TRBD2 covers 8 bases. The germline V gene encodes CDR1 MNHEY and CDR2 SVGAGI. With V trimmed by 0 bases and J by 1 base, 6 bases remained unmatched. The CDR3 loop spans 17 amino acids. CDR3 nucleotide sequence: TGTGCCAGCAGTTACTCCGGGAGGGGCACGGGCACAGATACGCAGTATTTT. Residues: CASSYSGRGTGTDTQYF.

This chain joins TRBV10-3 and TRBJ1-4, with 9 bases aligning to TRBD1. V lost 4 bases and J lost 6; bases outside the gene matches: 6. Germline CDR1 reads ENHRY; CDR2 reads SYGVKD. This CDR3 is built from 15 residues. For the CDR3, the DNA is TGTGCCATCAGTGGAGCCGGGACAGGGCATGAAAAACTGTTTTTT. Translation: CAISGAGTGHEKLFF.

The rearrangement uses TRBV24-1 and TRBJ1-2; D is unclear. Trimming took off 1 base at V and 4 bases at J, with 9 bases between the two ends. This CDR3 contains 14 residues. Germline-derived CDR1 and CDR2 are KGHDR and SFDVKD. CDR3 sequence: CATSDFLTVYGYTF. The CDR3 bases are TGTGCCACCAGTGATTTTCTGACGGTCTATGGCTACACCTTC.

This clonotype was observed a few times. The genes are TRBV27 and TRBJ2-7, with 8 nucleotides matching TRBD1. The CDR3 is made up of 15 amino acids. J lost 0 bases, V lost 8 bases, and 9 bases had no gene match. The germline V gene has CDR1 MNHEY and CDR2 SMNVEV (reference sequence). Written as DNA, the CDR3 is TGTGCCAGCGGGGACAGGAGCCTCCTCTCCTACGAGCAGTACTTC. This codes for CASGDRSLLSYEQYF.

This rearrangement joins TRBV9 to TRBJ1-1; a possible D gene is TRBD1 (5 bases). V was shortened by 0 bases and J by 2 bases, with 8 bases between the two germline ends. This CDR3 region has 14 residues. Germline lookup yields CDR1 SGDLS and CDR2 YYNGEE. This CDR3 reads CASSVAGPNTEAFF. CDR3 coding DNA: TGTGCCAGCAGCGTAGCAGGGCCTAACACTGAAGCTTTCTTT.

For this clonotype: A read error may account for a junction end that differs from germline. V and J are TRBV20-1 and TRBJ1-2; no clear D. Per germline, CDR1 DFQATT and CDR2 SNEGSKA (reference sequence). CDR3 size: 14 residues. The CDR3 region is CSKAPAGNNYGHTF. As DNA, the CDR3 is TGCAGTAAGGCCCCCGCGGGGAACAACTATGGCCACACCTTC.

The chain joins TRBV2 to TRBJ2-1; D is ambiguous. The CDR3 sequence is 15 residues long. Trimming took 4 bases from V and 0 from J, leaving 10 bases between them. Germline values: CDR1 SNHLY, CDR2 FYNNEI. The CDR3: CASSVRPSSYNEQFF. CDR3 DNA sequence: TGTGCCAGCAGTGTCCGGCCCAGCTCCTACAATGAGCAGTTCTTC.

A few counts support this clonotype. The chain is built from TRBV3-1 and TRBJ1-2; D not resolved. Trimming removed 0 bases from V and 5 bases from J, with 19 bases in between. This CDR3 spans 17 amino acids. Germline V CDR1 and CDR2: LGHDT, YNNKEL (reference sequence). The CDR3 DNA is TGTGCCAGCAGCCAAGATTCTGGACTCGGTTTAATTTATGGCTACACCTTC. It encodes CASSQDSGLGLIYGYTF.

The V and J genes are TRBV7-9 and TRBJ2-1; TRBD1 might be the D (6 bases). CDR3 length: 15 residues. V lost 0 bases, J lost 9 bases, and 15 bases lay in between. The germline V gene encodes CDR1 SEHNR and CDR2 FQNEAQ (reference sequence). The CDR3 bases are TGTGCCAGCAGCTTAGCGAAAACAGTAGGGGGTGAGCAGTTCTTC. Translation: CASSLAKTVGGEQFF.

This clonotype was picked up many times. The chain uses TRBV6-2 or TRBV6-3 and TRBJ2-1; D might be TRBD1 or TRBD2, each matching 5 bases. Germline loops: CDR1 MNHEY, CDR2 SVGEGT. The CDR3 spans 13 residues. The V end lost 7 bases, the J end lost 12 bases, and 19 bases lay between the germline ends. CDR3 DNA: TGTGCCAGCAACTCCCGGGGCCAAAGGGGGCAGTTCTTC. Residues: CASNSRGQRGQFF.

V is TRBV12-3 or TRBV12-4 and J is TRBJ2-2; 7 bases align to TRBD2. Trimming removed 5 bases from V and 0 bases from J; junction bases left unmatched: 12. The CDR3 contains 18 residues. The CDR3 bases are TGTGCCAGCAGTACCCCGGGACTATTGGGAACGAACACCGGGGAGCTGTTTTTT. Translating gives CASSTPGLLGTNTGELFF.

The chain has TRBV5-1 and TRBJ2-3; 8 nucleotides align to TRBD2. The CDR3 length is 15 residues. Germline CDR1 SGHRS, CDR2 YFSETQ. After removal of 2 bases from V and 4 bases from J, the junction contained 6 bases not matched to a gene. CDR3 region: CASSLSRGAADTQYF. DNA of the CDR3: TGCGCCAGCAGCTTATCGCGGGGGGCCGCAGATACGCAGTATTTT. The variable domain in full, completed from reference TRBV5-1 and TRBJ2-3, reads KAGVTQTPRYLIKTRGQQVTLSCSPISGHRSVSWYQQTPGQGLQFLFEYFSETQRNKGNFPGRFSGRQFSNSRSEMNVSTLELGDSALYLCASSLSRGAADTQYFGPGTRLTVL.

The chain links TRBV5-1 to TRBJ2-1; D is ambiguous. Germline lookup yields CDR1 SGHRS and CDR2 YFSETQ. CDR3 length equals 14 residues. V lost 4 bases to trimming and J lost 5 bases, with 13 bases between them. Here the CDR3 reads CASSPLNANNEQFF. The CDR3 nucleotides read TGCGCCAGCAGCCCCCTAAATGCTAACAATGAGCAGTTCTTC.

This clonotype was observed many times. In DNA form, the CDR3 reads TGTGCCAGCAGTTTCGACAGGGCCTACGAGCAGTACTTC. Encoded protein: CASSFDRAYEQYF. This chain uses TRBV12-3 or TRBV12-4 with TRBJ2-7, with 7 nucleotides matching TRBD1. V trimming: 3 bases; J trimming: 2 bases; junction bases outside the gene matches: 1. CDR3 length equals 13 residues.

This chain connects TRBV20-1 to TRBJ2-7; TRBD2 matches at 8 bases. Trimming at V came to 0 bases and at J to 7 bases, leaving 14 bases not matched to a gene. This CDR3 region has 16 residues. Per germline, CDR1 DFQATT and CDR2 SNEGSKA (reference sequence). The CDR3: CSAREGNGRADNEQYF. The CDR3 DNA is TGCAGTGCTAGAGAAGGGAACGGGAGGGCGGACAATGAGCAGTACTTC.

The chain recombines TRBV7-2 with TRBJ2-3; 10 bases match TRBD2. CDR1 and CDR2 from the germline V gene are SGHTA and FQGNSA. CDR3 length equals 16 residues. V was pared by 0 bases and J by 3 bases, with 3 bases of the junction left unmatched. CDR3 DNA sequence: TGTGCCAGCAGCTTAGCGATTAGCGGGGGGACAGATACGCAGTATTTT. Residues: CASSLAISGGTDTQYF.

This clonotype was found a few times. J is TRBJ2-4 and V is TRBV5-6; D gene unclear. V gave up 1 base and J gave up 2 bases, with 10 bases separating them. The CDR3 length is 15 residues. Germline V gene lookup returns CDR1 SGHDT and CDR2 YYEEEE. The CDR3: CASSLWRYSKNIQYF. As DNA, the CDR3 is TGTGCCAGCAGCTTGTGGCGTTACTCCAAAAACATTCAGTACTTC. Combining the CDR3 with reference TRBV5-6 and TRBJ2-4 gives the whole variable domain DAGVTQSPTHLIKTRGQQVTLRCSPKSGHDTVSWYQQALGQGPQFIFQYYEEEERQRGNFPDRFSGHQFPNYSSELNVNALLLGDSALYLCASSLWRYSKNIQYFGAGTRLSVL.

This chain uses TRBV24-1 with TRBJ2-3; 11 bases line up with TRBD2. After removal of 2 bases from V and 6 bases from J, the junction contained 9 bases not matched to a gene. The CDR3 has 17 residues. Germline V lookup: CDR1 KGHDR, CDR2 SFDVKD. As DNA, the CDR3 is TGTGCCACCAGTGATTCCGTACTAGCGGGAGAGCCGGATACGCAGTATTTT. It is translated as CATSDSVLAGEPDTQYF.

This clonotype occurred a few times. The chain is built from TRBV5-1 and TRBJ2-3; D could derive from TRBD1 or TRBD2 (5 bases each). The CDR3 loop spans 14 amino acids. V was trimmed by 4 bases and J by 8 bases, leaving 17 bases between them. Germline-derived CDR1 and CDR2 are SGHRS and YFSETQ. The CDR3 sequence is CASSATDSQGTQYF. The CDR3 DNA is TGCGCCAGCAGCGCGACGGACTCTCAGGGTACGCAGTATTTT.

The chain combines TRBV11-2 with TRBJ1-1; 7 nucleotides align to TRBD1. This CDR3 has 15 amino acids. The J segment lost 1 base and the V segment lost 4 bases, leaving 6 bases of the junction unmatched. Germline loops: CDR1 SGHAT, CDR2 FQNNGV. The CDR3 DNA reads as TGTGCCAGCAGCTCCCCAGGGGGGAGGAACACTGAAGCTTTCTTT. Amino acid sequence: CASSSPGGRNTEAFF.

There are a few counts of this clonotype. The V and J genes are TRBV20-1 and TRBJ2-3; tentatively, D is TRBD2 (5 bases). Between the trimmed V and J ends, which lost 2 bases and 2 bases, there was a span of 14 bases. Germline loops: CDR1 DFQATT, CDR2 SNEGSKA (reference sequence). The CDR3 is made up of 15 amino acids. CDR3 DNA sequence: TGCAGTGCTAGACTAACTAGGGTCCTCACAGATACGCAGTATTTT. The encoded protein is CSARLTRVLTDTQYF.

The chain carries TRBV9 and TRBJ2-2; TRBD2 aligns across 15 bases. The CDR3 spans 15 residues. The V and J ends lost 3 bases and 6 bases, in that order; junction bases with no gene match: 0. CDR1 is SGDLS, CDR2 YYNGEE, per germline. CDR3 in DNA: TGTGCCAGCAGCGGGACTAGCGGGAGGGCCGGGGAGCTGTTTTTT. This encodes CASSGTSGRAGELFF.

As to this clonotype: The CDR3 carries no conserved terminal phenylalanine or tryptophan, so it likely arises from a read error. The chain combines TRBV12-3 or TRBV12-4 with TRBJ2-3, with a weak D call TRBD1 (6 bases). The germline V and J ends were trimmed by 7 bases and 2 bases, with 22 bases remaining between them. The CDR3 has 17 amino acids. Here the CDR3 DNA reads TGTGCCAGCACCCTTAGACAGGTCCGGGATCACACAGATACGCAGTATTCT. Translated: CASTLRQVRDHTDTQYS.

This rearrangement joins TRBV20-1 to TRBJ2-7, with 7 nucleotides matching TRBD2. This CDR3 comprises 14 residues. The V segment lost 6 bases and the J segment 1 base; nucleotides outside the gene matches: 9. Germline V gene lookup returns CDR1 DFQATT and CDR2 SNEGSKA (reference sequence). The CDR3 nucleotides read TGCAGTGCCAAATATGGCGGGAGTTCCTACGAGCAGTACTTC. Its protein product is CSAKYGGSSYEQYF.